Sequencing of this T cell receptor (beta chain) was carried out in a study of regulatory T cells in long-lasting Graves disease. Time point meaning: persistent/refractory GD, antithyroid drugs over 5 years with positive TRAb. Preparation of the TCR library used RNA extracted from PBMCs. Whole-study results and caveats: Thyroid tissue went unstudied; only peripheral blood was examined.

In its sample, this clonotype was seen once. The antigen is not known. For TCR beta, libraries came from iRepertoire HTBI primers and Arm-PCR of CDR3 regions. MiXCR, applied by TCRdb to the multiplex PCR reads, yields one record per CDR3 protein. The sample contains some 420,000 distinct CDR3 sequences, around a fifth of which appear only once. This CDR3 is built from 15 residues. V lost 0 bases and J 1 base, leaving 7 bases between the germline ends. CDR1 SGHAT and CDR2 FQNNGV come from the germline V gene. The sequencing here drew on peripheral blood mononuclear cells (PBMCs), taken when the disease was refractory, from a patient treated with antithyroid drugs. This TCR came from a female donor with Graves disease. The chain recombines TRBV11-2 with TRBJ1-3, with D uncertain. CDR3 nucleotides: TGTGCCAGCAGCTTAGATCCTATTTCTGGAAACACCATATATTTT. Encoded protein: CASSLDPISGNTIYF.